This record covers a single T cell receptor (beta chain). No cognate antigen has been identified for it. Per-base qualities were not stored, and no clone one base away is much larger. The data are from a study of T cells after yellow fever vaccination (dated by TCRdb to between 2019 and 2020). For the wider study: The SMART-Seq v4 Ultra Low Input RNA kit was used to prepare libraries from fractions with low cell numbers. Bulk TCR alpha and beta repertoires were sequenced longitudinally to track T-cell clones before and after primary and booster YFV17D yellow fever vaccination. The cohort comprised two healthy male donors, one aged 18 to 30 and one aged 30 to 40 years. Blood samples were taken at several timepoints before and after primary and secondary immunization, and bulk PBMC replicates and cell subsets were isolated.

The paper as a whole reports these results and caveats: After the booster, most clones that had expanded after primary vaccination were detected again (around 96% of CD4 and around 88% of CD8), suggesting broad maintenance of memory. Compared with the primary T-cell response, the secondary T-cell response was weaker but faster, peaking on day 5 rather than day 15. A small fraction of clonotypes appeared in both the CD4 and CD8 compartments, likely as a result of convergent recombination. Because the study included only two donors, the extent to which the findings can be generalized is limited. Computational filtering was needed because FACS-sorted repertoires could contain abundant contaminating clonotypes from the bulk population.

The cysteine opens and the phenylalanine closes a CDR3 of 15 amino acids. The kept DNA is CDR3 alone, 45 bases in frame from the first base. Per the germline V gene, SGHTA is the CDR1 and FQGTGA is the CDR2. V is clipped by 5 bases and J by 3 bases, and the sequence between their germline boundaries is 15 bases long. For sequencing, an Illumina NovaSeq 6000 was employed. TCR cDNA was synthesized by 5'RACE template switching, which introduced a universal primer site and unique molecular identifiers. Priming for cDNA synthesis came from both the TCR alpha and TCR beta constant segments. Libraries were amplified in two PCR steps, with sample barcodes and sequencing adapters added in the second step. Sequencing of the libraries was done on either Illumina HiSeq 2500 (2x100 bp) or NovaSeq (2x150 bp). Processing in the source paper ran as follows. Demultiplexing of reads and collapsing into UMI consensus sequences were performed with MIGEC, and V(D)J alignment was carried out with MiXCR. Clonotypes responding to the vaccine were identified with edgeR on replicate PBMC samples, with the criteria of FDR below 0.01 and a log2 fold change above 5 up to day 15. Each bulk clonotype received a CD4 or CD8 identity based on whether the sequenced CD4 or CD8 repertoire contained that clonotype at higher abundance. Using fastp at Q25 and MiXCR, TCRdb reprocessed the public reads and kept productive beta chains. Records with the same CDR3 protein are collapsed into one entry carrying the most frequent genes and DNA. The authors' filters were not applied to this entry. The table for this sample lists approximately 330,000 distinct CDR3 sequences; roughly 4% of them were counted only once. The ten largest clones take up 20% to 25% of the sample.

What the treatment or condition label conveys for this sample: live attenuated yellow fever vaccine strain. At each blood-draw timepoint, two biological replicates of bulk PBMCs were obtained. PBMCs were isolated from peripheral blood using a standard Ficoll-Paque protocol. RNA was extracted with TriZol from bulk PBMCs, CD4 and CD8 fractions, and dextramer-positive and dextramer-negative fractions. This specimen was PBMCs, taken 5 days after the yellow fever booster vaccination. The TCR comes from a man between 18 and 35 years old who received the YFV17D yellow fever vaccine. The chain joins TRBV7-3 to TRBJ2-3, and possibly TRBD2, on 6 matching bases. The sequence in DNA is TGTGCCAGCAGCCGGGAGTCGGGGGAGACAGATACGCAGTATTTT. Its protein product is CASSRESGETDTQYF.